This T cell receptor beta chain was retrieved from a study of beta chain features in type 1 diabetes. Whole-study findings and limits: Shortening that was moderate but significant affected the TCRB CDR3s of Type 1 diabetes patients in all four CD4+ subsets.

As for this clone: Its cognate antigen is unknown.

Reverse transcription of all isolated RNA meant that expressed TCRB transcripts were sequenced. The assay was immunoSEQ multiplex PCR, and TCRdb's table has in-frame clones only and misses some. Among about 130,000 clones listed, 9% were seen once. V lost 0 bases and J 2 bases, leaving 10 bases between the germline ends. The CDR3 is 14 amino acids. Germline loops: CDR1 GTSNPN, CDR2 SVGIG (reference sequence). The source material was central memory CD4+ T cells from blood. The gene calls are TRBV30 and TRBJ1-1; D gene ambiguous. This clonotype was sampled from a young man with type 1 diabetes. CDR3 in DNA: TGTGCCTGGAGTGTACTCCACAGCAACACTGAAGCTTTCTTT. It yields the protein CAWSVLHSNTEAFF.